The T cell receptor beta chain described here comes from a study of blood T cell repertoires in COVID-19. Study-level information: Samples came from the United States, Italy and Spain, spanning acute and convalescent COVID-19. Sample material is recorded as cDNA or gDNA derived from T cells, B-cell-depleted T cells, or PBMCs.

Original handling: Scientists estimated how many nucleated cells there were by amplifying reference gene primers. Libraries were prepared by immunoSEQ multiplex PCR; TCRdb keeps only in-frame clonotypes and omits some of them. V and J calls and clone size are copied from that table; D and trimming were computed from the DNA. Among around 170,000 clones, roughly 70% were seen once, and the ten largest hold 2.5% to 3%. The CDR3 has 15 residues. CDR1 MNHEY and CDR2 SVGAGI come from the germline V gene. V shed 4 bases and J 5 bases; nucleotides not matched to a gene: 4. This chain uses TRBV6-5 with TRBJ2-1; 11 nucleotides line up with TRBD2. This TCR was recovered from a woman aged 80 or over with acute or convalescent COVID-19. Sequencing input: peripheral blood. The CDR3: CASSSTSGGNNEQFF. CDR3 in DNA: TGTGCCAGCAGTTCTACTAGCGGGGGAAACAATGAGCAGTTCTTC.